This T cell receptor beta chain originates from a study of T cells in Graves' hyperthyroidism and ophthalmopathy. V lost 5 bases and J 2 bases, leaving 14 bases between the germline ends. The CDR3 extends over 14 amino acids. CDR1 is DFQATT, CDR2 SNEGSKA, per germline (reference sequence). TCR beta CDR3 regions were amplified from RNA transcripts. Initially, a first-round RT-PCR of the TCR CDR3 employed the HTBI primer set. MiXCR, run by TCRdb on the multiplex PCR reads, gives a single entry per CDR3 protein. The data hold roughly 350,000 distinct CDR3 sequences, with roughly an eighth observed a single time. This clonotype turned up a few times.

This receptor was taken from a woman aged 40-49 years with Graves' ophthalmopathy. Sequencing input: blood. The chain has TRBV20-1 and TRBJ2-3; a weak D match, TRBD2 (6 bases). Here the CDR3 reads CSAPMAGNTDTQYF. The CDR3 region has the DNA TGCAGTGCTCCAATGGCGGGGAACACAGATACGCAGTATTTT.